The next 28 T cell receptor beta chains were all read from a single sample in a study of cytomegalovirus exposure and HLA in healthy donors. The PCR was carried out with 60 Vbeta primers and 13 Jbeta primers. The assay was immunoSEQ multiplex PCR, and TCRdb's table has in-frame clones only and misses some. Its table lists approximately 43,000 clones. The sequencing sample was made of PBMCs. The origin of the receptors is a woman aged 30 to 39 in good health and CMV-seronegative.

As DNA, the CDR3 is TGCGCCAGCAGCCGCGGACAGTACGAAACGCTCGGAAACACCATATATTTT. Translated, it gives CASSRGQYETLGNTIYF. V is TRBV4-1 and J is TRBJ1-3; a possible D gene is TRBD1 (6 bases). Germline V gives CDR1 MGHRA, CDR2 YSYEKL. This CDR3 contains 17 residues. The V end was cut by 4 bases, the J end by 4 bases, with 20 bases between.

The genes are TRBV6-6 and TRBJ1-5; a weak D match, TRBD1 (5 bases). CDR1 and CDR2 (germline): MNHNY, SVGAGI (reference sequence). This CDR3 spans 15 amino acids. The germline V and J ends were trimmed by 5 bases and 6 bases, with 17 bases remaining between them. Here the CDR3 DNA reads TGTGCCAGCAGTCCCTCGGGGGAACGCGGTCAGCCCCAGCATTTT. It encodes CASSPSGERGQPQHF.

The CDR3 region has the DNA TGTGCCTGGAGTGTATGGGACAGTCCCAATGAAAAACTGTTTTTT. It yields the protein CAWSVWDSPNEKLFF. The gene calls are TRBV30 and TRBJ1-4; 7 nucleotides match TRBD1. With V trimmed by 0 bases and J by 5 bases, 6 bases remained unmatched. Germline V gives CDR1 GTSNPN, CDR2 SVGIG (reference sequence). CDR3 length equals 15 residues.

The chain recombines TRBV13 with TRBJ2-7, with 13 bases lining up with TRBD2. Losses at the gene ends were 4 bases for V and 2 bases for J; bases not matched to a gene: 5. CDR1 and CDR2 (germline): PRHDT, FYEKMQ (reference sequence). This CDR3 comprises 16 residues. CDR3: CASSSNGLAGAYEQYF. CDR3 DNA sequence: TGTGCCAGCAGCTCCAACGGACTAGCGGGAGCCTACGAGCAGTACTTC.

The chain recombines TRBV28 with TRBJ1-5; 8 bases map to TRBD1. The CDR3 is made up of 14 amino acids. Germline CDR1 and CDR2: MDHEN and SYDVKM. V lost 5 bases to trimming and J lost 7 bases; unmatched junction nucleotides: 7. CDR3 loop: CASSLRTGKQPQHF. The CDR3 DNA sequence: TGTGCCAGCAGTCTCCGGACAGGGAAGCAGCCCCAGCATTTT.

The V call is TRBV29-1, the J call TRBJ2-5, with TRBD2 matching 8 bases. The V gene end was trimmed by 4 bases and the J gene end by 5 bases; junction bases not matched to a gene: 6. Germline-derived CDR1 and CDR2 are SQVTM and ANQGSEA. The CDR3 covers 13 residues. For the CDR3, the DNA is TGCAGCGTTGCCGGGAGGGCCGCGGAGACCCAGTACTTC. Its translation: CSVAGRAAETQYF. The full variable domain, with the rest looked up from reference TRBV29-1 and TRBJ2-5, is SAVISQKPSRDICQRGTSLTIQCQVDSQVTMMFWYRQQPGQSLTLIATANQGSEATYESGFVIDKFPISRPNLTFSTLTVSNMSPEDSSIYLCSVAGRAAETQYFGPGTRLLVL.

The gene calls are TRBV30 and TRBJ1-4, with unresolved D. There are 11 residues in the CDR3. V shed 3 bases and J shed 8 bases, with 7 bases lying between them. In germline, CDR1 is GTSNPN, CDR2 SVGIG (reference sequence). The CDR3 here is CAWSQVEKLFF. CDR3 bases: TGTGCCTGGAGCCAGGTGGAAAAACTGTTTTTT. Filled out from reference TRBV30 and TRBJ1-4, the complete variable domain reads SQTIHQWPATLVQPVGSPLSLECTVEGTSNPNLYWYRQAAGRGLQLLFYSVGIGQISSEVPQNLSASRPQDRQFILSSKKLLLSDSGFYLCAWSQVEKLFFGSGTQLSVL.

CDR3 in amino acids: CASSSGQMGGNTIYF. CDR3 nucleotides: TGTGCCAGCAGCTCGGGACAGATGGGCGGAAACACCATATATTTT. The J gene is TRBJ1-3, the V gene TRBV7-9, with 7 nucleotides matching TRBD1. Germline V CDR1 and CDR2: SEHNR, FQNEAQ (reference sequence). Trimming at V came to 4 bases and at J to 4 bases, leaving 7 bases not matched to a gene. The CDR3 is made up of 15 amino acids.

The CDR3: CASSLTGAHNYGYTF. The CDR3 DNA is TGCGCCAGCAGCTTGACAGGGGCCCACAACTATGGCTACACCTTC. The J gene is TRBJ1-2, the V gene TRBV5-1; TRBD1 aligns across 7 bases. V was clipped by 1 base and J by 2 bases; unmatched bases: 5. CDR1 and CDR2 from the germline V gene are SGHRS and YFSETQ. This CDR3 contains 15 residues.

This sequence joins TRBV2 and TRBJ1-2; possibly TRBD1 for D (6 bases). Germline V gene data show CDR1 as SNHLY and CDR2 as FYNNEI. Trimming took 6 bases from V and 5 from J, leaving 19 bases between them. The CDR3 runs 15 residues. In DNA, the CDR3 is TGTGCCAGCAGCGGCCCCGGACAGAAGAGGTATGGCTACACCTTC. Encoded protein: CASSGPGQKRYGYTF.

The CDR3 DNA reads as TGTGCCAGCAGCTCTCCAGGGACTAGCGGGCCCCAGCAGACCCAGTACTTC. Translating it yields CASSSPGTSGPQQTQYF. This chain uses TRBV11-2 with TRBJ2-5; 12 nucleotides agree with TRBD2. Germline V gene sequence: CDR1 SGHAT, CDR2 FQNNGV. V shed 4 bases, J shed 6 bases, and the junction held 12 bases outside the gene matches. This CDR3 has 17 residues.

The V gene is TRBV15, the J gene TRBJ2-5; maybe TRBD1 (6 bases). V lost 8 bases, J lost 5 bases, and 15 bases lay in between. Per germline, CDR1 LNHNV and CDR2 YYDKDF (reference sequence). The CDR3 runs to 13 residues. The CDR3 protein is CATETGRRETQYF. The DNA for the CDR3 is TGTGCCACCGAGACAGGTCGCCGGGAGACCCAGTACTTC.

V is TRBV18 and J is TRBJ2-2; 10 bases are a match to TRBD2. Per germline, CDR1 KGHSH and CDR2 LQKENI. The CDR3 is 16 amino acids. V was clipped by 2 bases and J by 6 bases; unmatched bases: 6. CDR3 sequence reads: CASSPTLAGGAGELFF. The CDR3 region has the DNA TGTGCCAGCTCACCAACTTTAGCGGGAGGCGCCGGGGAGCTGTTTTTT.

J is TRBJ2-7 and V is TRBV10-3; 7 bases line up with TRBD2. The CDR3 contains 15 residues. V gave up 10 bases and J gave up 5 bases; unmatched junction bases: 17. CDR1 and CDR2 (germline): ENHRY, SYGVKD. CDR3 in amino acids: CATKGMIGGRDEQYF. CDR3 bases: TGTGCCACGAAGGGGATGATCGGCGGGAGAGACGAGCAGTACTTC.

The CDR3 nucleotides read TGTGCCAGTAGTGGGGACAGGGGTCCCGTCGGACAGCCCCAGCATTTT. Encoded protein: CASSGDRGPVGQPQHF. This chain joins TRBV19 and TRBJ1-5, with 10 positions matching TRBD1. Germline lookup yields CDR1 LNHDA and CDR2 SQIVND (reference sequence). J gave up 7 bases and V 5 bases, and 11 bases lay outside the gene matches. This CDR3 region has 16 residues.

This chain uses TRBV4-1 with TRBJ2-7, with a weak D call TRBD1 (5 bases). The CDR3 loop spans 16 amino acids. The V end lost 1 base, the J end lost 2 bases, and 15 bases lay between the germline ends. Germline V gene sequence: CDR1 MGHRA, CDR2 YSYEKL. CDR3 loop: CASSQVWQGSTYEQYF. CDR3 nucleotide sequence: TGCGCCAGCAGCCAAGTTTGGCAGGGCTCCACCTACGAGCAGTACTTC.

The rearrangement uses TRBV5-8 and TRBJ2-7; 10 bases are shared with TRBD1. The CDR3 contains 17 residues. V lost 0 bases, J lost 3 bases, and 9 bases stayed unmatched. CDR1 is SGHTS and CDR2 is YDEGEE in the germline V gene. The CDR3 loop reads CASSLGSGTGVLYEQYF. CDR3 bases: TGTGCCAGCAGCTTGGGGTCCGGGACAGGGGTGCTCTACGAGCAGTACTTC. The entire variable domain, with the rest obtained from reference TRBV5-8 and TRBJ2-7, is as follows: EAGVTQSPTHLIKTRGQQATLRCSPISGHTSVYWYQQALGLGLQFLLWYDEGEERNRGNFPPRFSGRQFPNYSSELNVNALELEDSALYLCASSLGSGTGVLYEQYFGPGTRLTVT.

The gene calls are TRBV13 and TRBJ2-3; D unresolved. CDR3 length: 15 amino acids. With 2 bases removed from V and 3 bases from J, the gap between germline ends came to 12 bases. Germline assignment: CDR1 PRHDT and CDR2 FYEKMQ (reference sequence). The CDR3, as DNA: TGTGCCAGCAGCTTACGGCGCCCCAGGACAGATACGCAGTATTTT. It translates to CASSLRRPRTDTQYF.

The chain combines TRBV15 with TRBJ2-3; 9 bases are a match to TRBD2. The germline V gene has CDR1 LNHNV and CDR2 YYDKDF (reference sequence). There are 14 residues in the CDR3. With 7 bases clipped from V and 11 bases from J, the junction kept 13 bases outside the gene matches. CDR3 in DNA: TGTGCCACCAACCCTAGCGGGGCTGGGGGGATGCAGTATTTT. Protein: CATNPSGAGGMQYF.

V is TRBV29-1 and J is TRBJ2-3, with 8 bases lining up with TRBD1. The length of the CDR3 is 16 residues. The germline CDR1 and CDR2 sequences are SQVTM and ANQGSEA. Germline trimming cut 7 bases from V and 3 bases from J; bases unmatched to any gene: 15. CDR3 sequence reads: CSGAKTGDFVTDTQYF. CDR3 in DNA: TGCAGCGGTGCTAAGACAGGGGATTTTGTTACAGATACGCAGTATTTT.

V usage is TRBV19 and J usage is TRBJ2-7; TRBD2 is a possible D gene (5 bases). Germline V CDR1 and CDR2: LNHDA, SQIVND (reference sequence). With 5 bases removed from V and 7 bases from J, the gap between germline ends came to 15 bases. CDR3 size: 13 residues. The CDR3: CASSGLYREEQYF. The CDR3 DNA is TGTGCCAGTAGTGGACTCTACAGAGAAGAGCAGTACTTC. The variable domain in full, completed from reference TRBV19 and TRBJ2-7, reads DGGITQSPKYLFRKEGQNVTLSCEQNLNHDAMYWYRQDPGQGLRLIYYSQIVNDFQKGDIAEGYSVSREKKESFPLTVTSAQKNPTAFYLCASSGLYREEQYFGPGTRLTVT.

The chain carries TRBV4-2 and TRBJ1-5; D remains unclear. Per germline, CDR1 LGHNA and CDR2 YNFKEQ. The CDR3 sequence is 16 residues long. V shed 0 bases and J shed 2 bases, with 11 bases lying between them. CDR3 in DNA: TGTGCCAGCAGCCAAGAACGAGTCGGGGGCAATCAGCCCCAGCATTTT. Protein: CASSQERVGGNQPQHF.

The J gene is TRBJ2-3, the V gene TRBV30; a weak D match, TRBD2 (5 bases). Looked up from germline, CDR1 is GTSNPN and CDR2 is SVGIG (reference sequence). CDR3 length: 15 residues. V shed 8 bases and J shed 2 bases, with 20 bases lying between them. The CDR3 region is CAGGTGKGITDTQYF. The CDR3 DNA reads as TGTGCCGGAGGTACCGGGAAGGGAATCACAGATACGCAGTATTTT.

The chain links TRBV5-6 to TRBJ1-2; TRBD1 aligns across 9 bases. Per the germline V gene, CDR1 is SGHDT and CDR2 is YYEEEE. This CDR3 spans 15 amino acids. J lost 5 bases, V lost 4 bases, and 9 bases had no gene match. The CDR3 here is CASSPSGTGLYGYTF. The CDR3 DNA sequence: TGTGCCAGCAGCCCGTCCGGGACAGGGCTTTATGGCTACACCTTC.

The chain joins TRBV15 to TRBJ1-2; the D is unclear. This CDR3 has 14 amino acids. The V end was cut by 0 bases, the J end by 1 base, with 6 bases between. Germline CDR1 is LNHNV and CDR2 is YYDKDF (reference sequence). The chain's CDR3 is CATSRDQNNYGYTF. The CDR3 coding sequence is TGTGCCACCAGCAGAGATCAAAATAACTATGGCTACACCTTC.

The rearrangement uses TRBV5-6 and TRBJ2-5, with TRBD1 identical over 9 bases. Germline values: CDR1 SGHDT, CDR2 YYEEEE. V lost 6 bases and J lost 4; bases outside the gene matches: 7. The CDR3 runs to 14 residues. The CDR3 DNA reads as TGTGCCAGCACCGGGACAGGGACGGGAGAGACCCAGTACTTC. Its translation is CASTGTGTGETQYF.

The chain is built from TRBV5-8 and TRBJ2-7; 10 nucleotides agree with TRBD2. CDR3 length: 14 amino acids. V was clipped by 5 bases and J by 3 bases; unmatched bases: 5. Germline V gene lookup returns CDR1 SGHTS and CDR2 YDEGEE. The CDR3 protein is CASSRLAGDYEQYF. Written as DNA, the CDR3 is TGTGCCAGCAGTCGGCTAGCGGGAGACTACGAGCAGTACTTC.

The V and J genes are TRBV11-3 and TRBJ2-7, with TRBD1 matching 9 bases. The CDR3 extends over 14 amino acids. The J segment lost 7 bases and the V segment lost 5 bases, leaving 9 bases of the junction unmatched. The V gene's germline CDR1 is SGHNT and CDR2 YENEEA. CDR3 residues: CASSGDREDGEQYF. The CDR3 DNA sequence: TGTGCCAGCAGCGGGGACAGGGAAGATGGGGAGCAGTACTTC.